This T cell receptor beta chain originates from a study of CD8+CD57+ T cells in acquired aplastic anemia. Overall study: Each DNA sample taken from sorted CD4+ and CD8+ cells came to 3 to 4 ug on average.

Trimming shortened V by 0 bases and J by 5 bases, and 16 bases separated the two germline ends. This CDR3 region has 17 residues. Germline CDR1 reads LNHNV; CDR2 reads YYDKDF (reference sequence). Note on this clonotype: Antigen: not known.

Regarding the study as a whole: Controls and patients did not differ significantly in CD8+ Simpson's diversity. Overlapping CD8+ CDR3 repertoires of patients and controls contained around 30 shared sequences.

Genomic DNA acted as the template from which TCR beta VDJ combination and CDR3 sequence profiling were carried out. MiXCR was run by TCRdb on the reads, yielding one entry per CDR3 protein. The sample holds 150,000 to 200,000 distinct CDR3 sequences; about 64% are singletons and the top ten take 35% to 50%. J is TRBJ1-4 and V is TRBV15; TRBD1 is a possible D gene (5 bases). The receptor's source is a human donor in good health. The sample consisted of sorted CD4+, CD8+, or CD8+CD57+ T cells (not recorded which) from PBMCs. In DNA form, the CDR3 reads TGTGCCACCAGCAGAGATGGGGACTTGGGTTACAATGAAAAACTGTTTTTT. This sequence encodes CATSRDGDLGYNEKLFF.